One sample yielded the 20 T cell receptor beta chains listed below, sequenced in a study of blood T cell repertoires in COVID-19. TCRdb keeps only in-frame clones here, not all; method: immunoSEQ multiplex PCR. The sample lists hundreds of thousands of clones; 75% to 90% were seen once. The sequencing input was PBMCs or T cells enriched from blood (not recorded which). These receptors originate from a middle-aged man who had recovered from COVID-19.

The V gene is TRBV10-2, the J gene TRBJ1-2; TRBD1 matches at 11 bases. The CDR3 runs to 14 residues. The J segment lost 5 bases and the V segment lost 6 bases, leaving 5 bases of the junction unmatched. Germline V gene sequence: CDR1 WSHSY, CDR2 SAAADI. The CDR3 region has the DNA TGCGCCAGCAGAGGGACAGGGGGATTTTATGGCTACACCTTC. Translation gives CASRGTGGFYGYTF.

V is TRBV11-3 and J is TRBJ2-7, with D possibly matching TRBD2 (5 bases). Per the germline V gene, CDR1 is SGHNT and CDR2 is YENEEA. The CDR3 consists of 13 residues. Trimming cost V 1 base and J 9 bases, with 13 bases left between them. The CDR3 protein is CASSLGHGVRQYF. The CDR3 nucleotides are TGTGCCAGCAGCTTAGGTCACGGGGTGCGGCAGTACTTC.

The V and J genes are TRBV5-1 and TRBJ2-7; 7 bases agree with TRBD1. CDR3 length: 14 residues. Germline CDR1 and CDR2: SGHRS and YFSETQ. V trimming: 4 bases; J trimming: 2 bases; junction bases outside the gene matches: 6. The CDR3 here is CASSTGTVPYEQYF. As DNA, the CDR3 is TGCGCCAGCAGCACGGGGACAGTCCCCTACGAGCAGTACTTC.

The V call is TRBV7-8, the J call TRBJ2-2; weak D call: TRBD1 (5 bases). CDR3 length: 15 amino acids. Trimming left V 5 bases short and J 4 bases short, with 14 bases between. Germline V CDR1 and CDR2: SGHVS, FQNEAQ. DNA of the CDR3: TGTGCCAGCAGCAAGGAGACAGTGATCACCGGGGAGCTGTTTTTT. This sequence encodes CASSKETVITGELFF. Supplemented by reference TRBV7-8 and TRBJ2-2, the full variable domain reads GAGVSQSPRYKVAKRGQDVALRCDPISGHVSLFWYQQALGQGPEFLTYFQNEAQLDKSGLPSDRFFAERPEGSVSTLKIQRTQQEDSAVYLCASSKETVITGELFFGEGSRLTVL.

The gene calls are TRBV2 and TRBJ2-7; a weak D match, TRBD1 (5 bases). V was shortened by 3 bases and J by 1 base, with 10 bases between the two germline ends. Germline CDR1 is SNHLY and CDR2 is FYNNEI. The CDR3 has 14 amino acids. CDR3: CASSDSTGSYEQYF. The CDR3, as DNA: TGTGCCAGCAGTGATAGTACAGGATCCTACGAGCAGTACTTC.

This chain uses TRBV27 with TRBJ2-7; 7 positions match TRBD2. J gave up 1 base and V 2 bases, and 17 bases lay outside the gene matches. Per germline, CDR1 MNHEY and CDR2 SMNVEV (reference sequence). This CDR3 spans 19 amino acids. As DNA, the CDR3 is TGTGCCAGCAGTTTACTAGGACCACGGGGAGGGCGGGCTTCCTACGAGCAGTACTTC. Translating gives CASSLLGPRGGRASYEQYF.

The chain links TRBV27 to TRBJ1-2; the D is unclear. Germline V gives CDR1 MNHEY, CDR2 SMNVEV (reference sequence). The germline V and J ends were trimmed by 6 bases and 1 base, with 15 bases remaining between them. This CDR3 has 15 amino acids. The CDR3 DNA sequence: TGTGCCAGCAGCCGCGGTCAGCGCCTTAACTATGGCTACACCTTC. Protein: CASSRGQRLNYGYTF.

This chain uses TRBV5-1 with TRBJ1-6, with 7 bases fitting TRBD1. CDR1 and CDR2 from the germline V gene are SGHRS and YFSETQ. The CDR3 has 14 amino acids. V gave up 0 bases and J gave up 7 bases; unmatched junction bases: 1. The DNA for the CDR3 is TGCGCCAGCAGCTTGGAAGGGGGCAATTCACCCCTCCACTTT. This translates into CASSLEGGNSPLHF.

The chain links TRBV5-1 to TRBJ1-2; 10 bases agree with TRBD1. The CDR3 has 18 residues. Looked up from germline, CDR1 is SGHRS and CDR2 is YFSETQ. Germline trimming cut 2 bases from V and 7 bases from J; bases unmatched to any gene: 17. CDR3: CASSFFRGQGNTGSGYTF. The CDR3, as DNA: TGCGCCAGCAGCTTTTTTAGGGGACAGGGGAACACAGGGTCTGGCTACACCTTC.

The chain is built from TRBV4-2 and TRBJ1-1; no firm D call. V was clipped by 4 bases and J by 1 base, with 13 bases between them. CDR3 length: 15 residues. The germline V gene has CDR1 LGHNA and CDR2 YNFKEQ. The CDR3: CASSLGGVANTEAFF. In DNA, the CDR3 is TGTGCCAGCAGCCTGGGAGGAGTCGCGAACACTGAAGCTTTCTTT.

Turning to this clone: The same CDR3 also results from other DNA sequences found in this sample. This chain connects TRBV29-1 to TRBJ2-5; TRBD2 agrees at 12 bases. J gave up 5 bases and V 5 bases, and 3 bases lay outside the gene matches. This CDR3 comprises 13 residues. The germline V gene encodes CDR1 SQVTM and CDR2 ANQGSEA. CDR3 sequence (DNA): TGCAGCGTTCGGCTAGCGGGAGGGGAGACCCAGTACTTC. Encoded protein: CSVRLAGGETQYF.

The J gene is TRBJ1-2, the V gene TRBV2; 8 nucleotides match TRBD1. The germline V gene encodes CDR1 SNHLY and CDR2 FYNNEI. The CDR3 has 17 residues. The ends lost 5 bases at V and 0 bases at J; junction bases unmatched: 11. CDR3 coding DNA: TGTGCCAGCAGTCCTCGACAGGGGCGCATTTCTAACTATGGCTACACCTTC. Amino acid sequence: CASSPRQGRISNYGYTF.

The chain links TRBV5-1 to TRBJ2-1; TRBD2 matches 10 bases. Germline CDR1 is SGHRS and CDR2 is YFSETQ. This CDR3 contains 15 residues. V dropped 5 bases and J dropped 3; count of bases not matched to a gene: 5. The CDR3: CASRAGTSDYNEQFF. CDR3 coding DNA: TGCGCCAGCAGGGCCGGGACTAGCGACTACAATGAGCAGTTCTTC.

CDR3: CASSRPREDPYNEQFF. In nucleotides, the CDR3 is TGCGCCAGCAGTCGGCCGCGGGAGGATCCCTACAATGAGCAGTTCTTC. This sequence joins TRBV5-1 and TRBJ2-1; 8 nucleotides match TRBD2. The CDR3 is made up of 16 amino acids. V lost 5 bases to trimming and J lost 2 bases; unmatched junction nucleotides: 9. Germline CDR1 is SGHRS and CDR2 is YFSETQ.

The chain carries TRBV11-2 and TRBJ2-5; TRBD1 is a possible D gene (6 bases). CDR3 length: 14 residues. Per germline, CDR1 SGHAT and CDR2 FQNNGV. The V end lost 3 bases, the J end lost 5 bases, and 13 bases lay between the germline ends. The CDR3 region is CASSFLQGRETQYF. Written as DNA, the CDR3 is TGTGCCAGCAGCTTCTTACAGGGAAGGGAGACCCAGTACTTC.

The chain has TRBV7-8 and TRBJ2-7, with D perhaps matching TRBD1 (5 bases). This CDR3 has 13 residues. Per germline, CDR1 SGHVS and CDR2 FQNEAQ. V lost 3 bases and J 3 bases, leaving 9 bases between the germline ends. The CDR3 region is CASSFDRFYEQYF. Written as DNA, the CDR3 is TGTGCCAGCAGCTTTGACAGATTCTACGAGCAGTACTTC.

V usage is TRBV13 and J usage is TRBJ1-2; 7 bases align to TRBD1. The CDR3 consists of 13 residues. V lost 6 bases to trimming and J lost 8 bases; unmatched junction nucleotides: 9. The V gene's germline CDR1 is PRHDT and CDR2 FYEKMQ (reference sequence). DNA of the CDR3: TGTGCCAGCAGTACTTCAGGGGGTGGAGGCTACACCTTC. It encodes CASSTSGGGGYTF.

V and J are TRBV2 and TRBJ2-1, with a tentative D call TRBD1 (6 bases). The V gene lost 7 bases and the J gene lost 5 bases, with 15 bases spanning the gap. The germline V gene has CDR1 SNHLY and CDR2 FYNNEI. The CDR3 totals 14 residues. CDR3 sequence (DNA): TGTGCCAGCATGGGTCGTAGGGGGAACAATGAGCAGTTCTTC. It is translated as CASMGRRGNNEQFF.

This chain joins TRBV7-9 and TRBJ1-5; no definite D call. The CDR3 contains 14 residues. Trimming shortened V by 2 bases and J by 4 bases, and 9 bases separated the two germline ends. Germline V gene lookup returns CDR1 SEHNR and CDR2 FQNEAQ (reference sequence). CDR3: CASSLSRGNQPQHF. The DNA of the CDR3 is TGTGCCAGCAGCTTATCCCGAGGGAATCAGCCCCAGCATTTT.

V usage is TRBV19 and J usage is TRBJ1-5; tentatively, D is TRBD1 (5 bases). The CDR3 has 14 residues. The germline V gene encodes CDR1 LNHDA and CDR2 SQIVND (reference sequence). Trimming stripped 3 bases from V and 5 bases from J, with 11 bases between. The CDR3 nucleotides read TGTGCCAGTAGTATGGAAGACAGATATCAGCCCCAGCATTTT. Protein: CASSMEDRYQPQHF.